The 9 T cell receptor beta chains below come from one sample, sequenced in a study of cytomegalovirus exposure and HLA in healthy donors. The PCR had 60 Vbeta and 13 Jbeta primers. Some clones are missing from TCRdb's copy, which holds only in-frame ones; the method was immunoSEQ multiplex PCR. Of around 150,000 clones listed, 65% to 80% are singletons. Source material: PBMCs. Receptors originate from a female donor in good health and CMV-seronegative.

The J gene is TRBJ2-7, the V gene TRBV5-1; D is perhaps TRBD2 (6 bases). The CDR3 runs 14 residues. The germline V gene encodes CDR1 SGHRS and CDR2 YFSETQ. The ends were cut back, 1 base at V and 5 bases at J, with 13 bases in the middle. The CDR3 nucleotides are TGCGCCAGCAGCTTGTTTCCGGAGGGCGACGAGCAGTACTTC. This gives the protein CASSLFPEGDEQYF.

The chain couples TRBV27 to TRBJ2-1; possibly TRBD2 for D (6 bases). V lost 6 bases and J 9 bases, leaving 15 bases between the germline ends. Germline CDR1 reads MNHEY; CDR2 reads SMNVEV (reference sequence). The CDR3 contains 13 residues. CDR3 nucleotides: TGTGCCAGCAGCCTAACTAGCTGGAGTGAGCAGTTCTTC. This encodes CASSLTSWSEQFF.

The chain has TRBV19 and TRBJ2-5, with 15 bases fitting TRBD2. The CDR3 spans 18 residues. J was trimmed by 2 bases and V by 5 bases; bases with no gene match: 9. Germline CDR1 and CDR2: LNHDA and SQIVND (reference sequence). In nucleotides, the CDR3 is TGTGCCAGTAGTCTGACCCCGGGACTAGCGGGGGGACAAGAGACCCAGTACTTC. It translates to CASSLTPGLAGGQETQYF.

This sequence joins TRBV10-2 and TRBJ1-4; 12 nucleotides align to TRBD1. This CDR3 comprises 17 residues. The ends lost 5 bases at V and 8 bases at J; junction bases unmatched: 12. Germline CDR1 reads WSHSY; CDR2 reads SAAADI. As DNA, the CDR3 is TGCGCCAGCAGTCGGGGACAGGGGGCTGCAGGATACGAAAAACTGTTTTTT. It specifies CASSRGQGAAGYEKLFF.

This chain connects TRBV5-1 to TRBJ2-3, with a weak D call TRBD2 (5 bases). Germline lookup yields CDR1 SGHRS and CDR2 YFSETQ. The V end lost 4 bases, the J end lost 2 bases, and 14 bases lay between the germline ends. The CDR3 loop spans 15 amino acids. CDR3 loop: CASSPRAGPTDTQYF. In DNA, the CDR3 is TGCGCCAGCAGCCCTCGGGCGGGCCCCACAGATACGCAGTATTTT.

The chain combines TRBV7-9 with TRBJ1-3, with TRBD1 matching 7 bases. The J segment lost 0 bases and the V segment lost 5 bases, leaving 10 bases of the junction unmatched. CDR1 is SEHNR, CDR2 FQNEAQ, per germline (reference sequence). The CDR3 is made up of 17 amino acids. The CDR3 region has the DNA TGTGCCAGCAGCCCCACGGAGGGGGCTAACTCTGGAAACACCATATATTTT. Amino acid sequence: CASSPTEGANSGNTIYF. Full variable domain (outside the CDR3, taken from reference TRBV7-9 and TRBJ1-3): DTGVSQNPRHKITKRGQNVTFRCDPISEHNRLYWYRQTLGQGPEFLTYFQNEAQLEKSRLLSDRFSAERPKGSFSTLEIQRTEQGDSAMYLCASSPTEGANSGNTIYFGEGSWLTVV.

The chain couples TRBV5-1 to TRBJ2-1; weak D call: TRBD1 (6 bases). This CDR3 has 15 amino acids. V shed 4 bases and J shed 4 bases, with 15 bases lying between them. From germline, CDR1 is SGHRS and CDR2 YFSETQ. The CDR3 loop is CASSLQTGVYNEQFF. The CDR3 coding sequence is TGCGCCAGCAGCCTCCAGACAGGAGTTTACAATGAGCAGTTCTTC.

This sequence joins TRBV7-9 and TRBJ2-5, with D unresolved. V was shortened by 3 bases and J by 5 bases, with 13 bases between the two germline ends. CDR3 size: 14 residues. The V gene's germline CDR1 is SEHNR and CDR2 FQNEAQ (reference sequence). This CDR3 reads CASSLNAVQETQYF. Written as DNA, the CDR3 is TGTGCCAGCAGCTTGAACGCCGTCCAGGAGACCCAGTACTTC.

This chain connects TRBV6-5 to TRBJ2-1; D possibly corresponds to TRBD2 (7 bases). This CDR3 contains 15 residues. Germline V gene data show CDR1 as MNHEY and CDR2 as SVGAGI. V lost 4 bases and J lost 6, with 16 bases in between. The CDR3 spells CASSSPLRGPNEQFF. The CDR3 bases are TGTGCCAGCAGTTCTCCGCTGCGGGGGCCCAATGAGCAGTTCTTC.